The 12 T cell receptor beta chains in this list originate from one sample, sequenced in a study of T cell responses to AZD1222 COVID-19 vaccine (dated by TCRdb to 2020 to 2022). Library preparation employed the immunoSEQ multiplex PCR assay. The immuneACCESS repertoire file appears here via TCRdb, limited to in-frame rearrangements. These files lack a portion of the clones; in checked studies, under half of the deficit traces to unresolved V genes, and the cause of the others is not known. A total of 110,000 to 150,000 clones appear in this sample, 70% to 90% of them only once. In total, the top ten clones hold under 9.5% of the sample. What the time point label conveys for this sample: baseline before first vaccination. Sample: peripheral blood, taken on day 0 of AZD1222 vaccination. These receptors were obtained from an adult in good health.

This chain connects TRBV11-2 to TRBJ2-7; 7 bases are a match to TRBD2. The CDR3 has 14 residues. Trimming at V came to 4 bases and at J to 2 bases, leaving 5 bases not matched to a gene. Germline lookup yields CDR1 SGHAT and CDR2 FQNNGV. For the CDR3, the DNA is TGTGCCAGCAGCTATCTCGCGGGGGCCTACGAGCAGTACTTC. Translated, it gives CASSYLAGAYEQYF.

CDR3 protein: CASLRGGDTGELFF. CDR3 DNA sequence: TGCGCCAGTCTCCGAGGCGGGGACACCGGGGAGCTGTTTTTT. The gene calls are TRBV10-2 and TRBJ2-2; possible D gene TRBD2, 6 bases. Trimming took off 9 bases at V and 3 bases at J, with 14 bases between the two ends. The CDR3 length is 14 residues. Germline CDR1 is WSHSY and CDR2 is SAAADI.

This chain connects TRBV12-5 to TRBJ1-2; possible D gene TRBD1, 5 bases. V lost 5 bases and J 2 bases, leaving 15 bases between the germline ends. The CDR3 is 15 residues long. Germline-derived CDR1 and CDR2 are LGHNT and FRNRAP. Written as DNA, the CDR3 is TGTGCTAGTGGTCATACGGACACCAAGAACTATGGCTACACCTTC. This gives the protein CASGHTDTKNYGYTF.

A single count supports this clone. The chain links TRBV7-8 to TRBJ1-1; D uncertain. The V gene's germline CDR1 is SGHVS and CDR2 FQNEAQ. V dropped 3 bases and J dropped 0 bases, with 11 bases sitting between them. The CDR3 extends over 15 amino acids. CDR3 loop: CASSFRSGMNTEAFF. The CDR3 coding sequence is TGTGCCAGCAGCTTTCGGTCCGGCATGAACACTGAAGCTTTCTTT.

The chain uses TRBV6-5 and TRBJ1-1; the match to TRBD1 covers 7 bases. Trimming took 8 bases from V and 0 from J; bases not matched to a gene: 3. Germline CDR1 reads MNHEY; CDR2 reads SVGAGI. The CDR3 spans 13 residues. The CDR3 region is CASGRGLNTEAFF. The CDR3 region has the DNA TGTGCCAGCGGGAGGGGGCTGAACACTGAAGCTTTCTTT.

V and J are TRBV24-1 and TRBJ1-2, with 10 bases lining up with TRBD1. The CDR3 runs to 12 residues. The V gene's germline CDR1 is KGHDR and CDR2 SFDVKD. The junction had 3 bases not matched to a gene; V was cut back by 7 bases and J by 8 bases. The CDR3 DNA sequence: TGTGCCACCAGAGGGACAGGGGAAGGCTACACCTTC. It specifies CATRGTGEGYTF.

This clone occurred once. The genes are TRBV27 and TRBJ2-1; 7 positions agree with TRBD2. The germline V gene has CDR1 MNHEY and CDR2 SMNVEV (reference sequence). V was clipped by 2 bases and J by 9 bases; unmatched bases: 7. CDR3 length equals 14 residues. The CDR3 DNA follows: TGTGCCAGCAGTTTAGGGGACTACCAGGGTGAGCAGTTCTTC. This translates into CASSLGDYQGEQFF.

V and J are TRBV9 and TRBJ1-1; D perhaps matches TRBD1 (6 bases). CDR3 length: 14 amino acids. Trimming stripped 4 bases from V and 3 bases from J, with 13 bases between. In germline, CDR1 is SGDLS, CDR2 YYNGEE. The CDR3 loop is CASSLGGGYTEAFF. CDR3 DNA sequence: TGTGCCAGCAGCCTGGGGGGCGGGTACACTGAAGCTTTCTTT.

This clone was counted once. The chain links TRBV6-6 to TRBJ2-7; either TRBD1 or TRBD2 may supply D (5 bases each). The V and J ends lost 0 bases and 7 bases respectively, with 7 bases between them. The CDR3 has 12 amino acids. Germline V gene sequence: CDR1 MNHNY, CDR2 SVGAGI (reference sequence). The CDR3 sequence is CASSYSEGEQYF. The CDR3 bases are TGTGCCAGCAGTTACTCTGAGGGGGAGCAGTACTTC.

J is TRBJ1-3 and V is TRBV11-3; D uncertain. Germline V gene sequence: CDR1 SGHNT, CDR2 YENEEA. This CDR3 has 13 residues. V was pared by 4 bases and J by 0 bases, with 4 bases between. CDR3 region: CASSSDSGNTIYF. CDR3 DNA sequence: TGTGCCAGCAGCTCAGACTCTGGAAACACCATATATTTT.

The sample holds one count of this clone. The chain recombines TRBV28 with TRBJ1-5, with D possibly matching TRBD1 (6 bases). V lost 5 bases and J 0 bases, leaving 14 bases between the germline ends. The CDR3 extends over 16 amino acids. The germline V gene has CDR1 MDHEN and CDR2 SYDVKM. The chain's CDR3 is CASSQTGTFSNQPQHF. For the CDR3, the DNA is TGTGCCAGCAGTCAAACCGGGACATTTAGCAATCAGCCCCAGCATTTT.

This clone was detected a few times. The CDR3 protein is CASRDGLNTEAFF. CDR3 DNA sequence: TGTGCCAGCCGGGACGGCTTGAACACTGAAGCTTTCTTT. The chain has TRBV6-5 and TRBJ1-1; weak D call: TRBD1 (5 bases). The germline V gene has CDR1 MNHEY and CDR2 SVGAGI. The CDR3 is made up of 13 amino acids. The germline V and J ends were trimmed by 8 bases and 0 bases, with 10 bases remaining between them.